One and the same sample provided the 16 T cell receptor beta chains below, sequenced in a study of human T cells and chemical hapten exposure. MiXCR was run by TCRdb on the RACE reads, yielding one entry per CDR3 protein. The top ten clones hold about 27% of a sample with tens of thousands of distinct CDR3 sequences, more than 8% of them seen once. Time point meaning: patch test 3, about 24 weeks after DPC sensitization. Treatment: therapeutic diphenylcyclopropenone sensitization with weekly scalp DPC. Before extraction, the whole blood was not fractionated, and total RNA was taken from it. The sample was whole blood, taken in connection with sensitization to the hapten diphenylcyclopropenone (DPC). Every receptor here comes from a man in his fifties or sixties with alopecia areata. Some clones in this sample may be carry-over from other donors' samples.

This clonotype was seen at least ten times. The V gene is TRBV6-6, the J gene TRBJ2-2, with 11 bases fitting TRBD2. V lost 6 bases, J lost 4 bases, and 7 bases stayed unmatched. The CDR3 is 16 residues long. Per the germline V gene, CDR1 is MNHNY and CDR2 is SVGAGI (reference sequence). Here the CDR3 DNA reads TGTGCCAGCAGGGTAGCGGGAGGGCCGGTCACCGGGGAGCTGTTTTTT. The encoded protein is CASRVAGGPVTGELFF.

This clonotype has just a few counts. The V call is TRBV21-1, the J call TRBJ2-7; TRBD1 is the table's D call and was not checked against the DNA. TRBV21-1 is an annotated pseudogene. The CDR3 spans 11 residues. The CDR3 here is CAAGTRDEQYF. As DNA, the CDR3 is TGTGCTGCGGGGACGAGGGACGAGCAGTACTTC.

Many counts were recorded for this clonotype. J is TRBJ1-2 and V is TRBV7-8, with D unclear. The CDR3 extends over 13 amino acids. Germline values: CDR1 SGHVS, CDR2 FQNEAQ. The V gene lost 1 base and the J gene lost 7 bases, with 10 bases spanning the gap. CDR3 region: CASSLESGVGYTF. CDR3 nucleotides: TGTGCCAGCAGCTTAGAGTCTGGCGTTGGCTACACCTTC.

This chain links TRBV6-2 or TRBV6-3 with TRBJ2-5; D is unresolved. The CDR3 runs 14 residues. V dropped 2 bases and J dropped 1 base, with 8 bases sitting between them. Germline V gene data show CDR1 as MNHEY and CDR2 as SVGEGT. CDR3 sequence: CASSYTRRQETQYF. CDR3 coding DNA: TGTGCCAGCAGTTACACCCGACGCCAAGAGACCCAGTACTTC.

The chain is built from TRBV18 and TRBJ2-5; 9 bases map to TRBD1. Germline CDR1 KGHSH, CDR2 LQKENI. The CDR3 runs to 13 residues. V lost 6 bases to trimming and J lost 9 bases; unmatched junction nucleotides: 8. The CDR3 bases are TGTGCCAGCTCCTCCGGGACAGGGTATCCCCAGTACTTC. It specifies CASSSGTGYPQYF. Combining the CDR3 with reference TRBV18 and TRBJ2-5 gives the whole variable domain NAGVMQNPRHLVRRRGQEARLRCSPMKGHSHVYWYRQLPEEGLKFMVYLQKENIIDESGMPKERFSAEFPKEGPSILRIQQVVRGDSAAYFCASSSGTGYPQYFGPGTRLLVL.

This clonotype was detected many times. This rearrangement joins TRBV28 to TRBJ2-1; TRBD2 might be the D (6 bases). CDR3 length equals 14 residues. Between the trimmed V and J ends, which lost 5 bases and 4 bases, there was a span of 12 bases. CDR1 MDHEN and CDR2 SYDVKM come from the germline V gene. The CDR3 spells CASSPLGTYNEQFF. In DNA form, the CDR3 reads TGTGCCAGCAGTCCCCTTGGGACTTACAATGAGCAGTTCTTC.

There are many counts of this clonotype. The chain recombines TRBV5-6 with TRBJ2-2; D gene unclear. Germline lookup yields CDR1 SGHDT and CDR2 YYEEEE. The V and J ends lost 2 bases and 4 bases respectively, with 3 bases between them. The CDR3 sequence is 12 residues long. For the CDR3, the DNA is TGTGCCAGCAGCTTTGGCACCGGGGAGCTGTTTTTT. This sequence encodes CASSFGTGELFF. The whole variable domain, filled in from reference TRBV5-6 and TRBJ2-2, reads DAGVTQSPTHLIKTRGQQVTLRCSPKSGHDTVSWYQQALGQGPQFIFQYYEEEERQRGNFPDRFSGHQFPNYSSELNVNALLLGDSALYLCASSFGTGELFFGEGSRLTVL.

The V gene is TRBV6-1, the J gene TRBJ2-1; D call uncertain. Per germline, CDR1 MNHNS and CDR2 SASEGT. Trimming took 3 bases from V and 7 from J, leaving 10 bases between them. CDR3 size: 13 residues. The CDR3 DNA reads TGTGCCAGCAGTGATTCCACCCGTAATGAGCAGTTCTTC. Its translation: CASSDSTRNEQFF.

The sample holds many counts of this clonotype. This chain joins TRBV5-1 and TRBJ2-5; TRBD1 matches at 9 bases. This CDR3 comprises 15 residues. CDR1 and CDR2 from the germline V gene are SGHRS and YFSETQ. J lost 4 bases, V lost 4 bases, and 8 bases had no gene match. The CDR3 protein is CASSAAQGAGETQYF. In nucleotides, the CDR3 is TGCGCCAGCAGCGCCGCACAGGGGGCTGGAGAGACCCAGTACTTC.

The genes are TRBV24-1 and TRBJ1-5; possibly TRBD1 for D (6 bases). V lost 9 bases, J lost 4 bases, and 12 bases lay in between. The CDR3 has 13 amino acids. CDR1 is KGHDR, CDR2 SFDVKD, per germline. CDR3 in DNA: TGTGCCACCCAAGACAGGCGAAATCAGCCCCAGCATTTT. Translated, it gives CATQDRRNQPQHF.

At least ten counts were recorded for this clonotype. The V and J genes are TRBV6-2 or TRBV6-3 and TRBJ2-3; 8 nucleotides align to TRBD2. Germline trimming cut 0 bases from V and 3 bases from J; bases unmatched to any gene: 14. From germline, CDR1 is MNHEY and CDR2 SVGEGT. This CDR3 is built from 19 residues. CDR3 loop: CASSYSSIRAGARTDTQYF. CDR3 nucleotides: TGTGCCAGCAGTTACTCGAGTATTCGAGCGGGAGCGAGAACAGATACGCAGTATTTT.

The chain employs TRBV9 and TRBJ2-3; D may be TRBD2 (6 bases). Looked up from germline, CDR1 is SGDLS and CDR2 is YYNGEE. The CDR3 loop spans 16 amino acids. Between the trimmed V and J ends, which lost 0 bases and 0 bases, there was a span of 11 bases. The CDR3 reads CASSVGAGTSTDTQYF. The CDR3 bases are TGTGCCAGCAGCGTAGGGGCGGGAACTAGCACAGATACGCAGTATTTT.

This clonotype appeared many times. One end of the junction is discordant with germline, which a read error may explain. The chain combines TRBV2 with TRBJ2-5; D gene uncertain. The germline CDR1 and CDR2 sequences are SNHLY and FYNNEI. This CDR3 is built from 13 residues. Written as DNA, the CDR3 is TGTGCCAGCAGAGAAGGGTTCCAAGAGACCCAGTACTTC. It specifies CASREGFQETQYF.

The table lists this clonotype with a few counts. The V call is TRBV7-2, the J call TRBJ1-1; D remains ambiguous. The CDR3 extends over 11 amino acids. Germline CDR1 SGHTA, CDR2 FQGNSA. V was clipped by 11 bases and J by 1 base, with 8 bases between them. CDR3 protein: CAVTANTEAFF. As DNA, the CDR3 is TGTGCCGTTACAGCGAACACTGAAGCTTTCTTT. The whole variable domain, remainder taken from reference TRBV7-2 and TRBJ1-1, is GAGVSQSPSNKVTEKGKDVELRCDPISGHTALYWYRQSLGQGLEFLIYFQGNSAPDKSGLPSDRFSAERTGGSVSTLTIQRTQQEDSAVYLCAVTANTEAFFGQGTRLTVV.

This chain uses TRBV7-6 with TRBJ1-2, with D perhaps matching TRBD1 (5 bases). V lost 3 bases and J 5 bases, leaving 10 bases between the germline ends. The CDR3 has 13 amino acids. Germline loops: CDR1 SGHVS, CDR2 FNYEAQ. CDR3 coding DNA: TGTGCCAGCAGCTTCAGGGAAGAGTATGGCTACACCTTC. As protein: CASSFREEYGYTF.

A note on this clonotype: A read error may be the cause here, since a much bigger clone is one base away. This chain links TRBV7-9 with TRBJ2-7, with TRBD2 matching 10 bases. With V trimmed by 5 bases and J by 6 bases, 16 bases remained unmatched. CDR3 length: 17 residues. The germline CDR1 and CDR2 sequences are SEHNR and FQNEAQ (reference sequence). CDR3 in DNA: TGTGCCAGCAGCACTACTAGCGGGAAAAACCCCCGCCTCGAGCAGTACTTC. This encodes CASSTTSGKNPRLEQYF.